This TCR beta chain was observed in a study of blood T cell repertoires in COVID-19. On the study more broadly: Specimens from acute and convalescent COVID-19 originated in the United States, Italy and Spain. PBMCs, B-cell-depleted T cells, or T cells provided the cDNA or gDNA that made up the material.

Germline assignment: CDR1 LGHDT and CDR2 YNNKEL (reference sequence). CDR3 length: 16 residues. Trimming stripped 4 bases from V and 7 bases from J, with 17 bases between. Original data processing: Reference gene primer amplification in the assay estimated nucleated cell counts. Sequenced by immunoSEQ multiplex PCR; TCRdb stores in-frame clones only, minus some. The DNA was the basis for D and trimming; V, J and clone size are from that table. Found here are some 140,000 clones, around three quarters of them singletons; the top ten hold approximately 11%. Sequencing input: peripheral blood. The chain employs TRBV3-1 (or the pseudogene TRBV3-2) and TRBJ1-6; a possible D gene is TRBD1 (6 bases). This sequence was found in a human donor in a cohort sampled during active COVID-19. For the CDR3, the DNA is TGTGCCAGCAGCCTATCTTCGCAGGGGAACAATTCACCCCTCCACTTT. Protein sequence: CASSLSSQGNNSPLHF.